These 29 T cell receptor beta chains share one sample of origin, sequenced in a study of a mutant IDH1 vaccine in newly diagnosed glioma. These receptors have no known antigen. Sequencing used immunoSEQ multiplex PCR; TCRdb keeps in-frame clones, though not all of them. The sample yields about 41,000 clones, roughly nine tenths seen once. Time point reported: week 35, safety follow-up. Mutant IDH1 20-mer peptide, at 300 ug, made up each vaccine dose, with topical imiquimod. The sample consisted of PBMCs, taken from a glioma patient whose treatment included an IDH1 peptide vaccine. The source of these receptors is a man aged 40-55 years with glioma.

This chain uses TRBV9 with TRBJ1-2, with a tentative D call TRBD1 (6 bases). The V gene's germline CDR1 is SGDLS and CDR2 YYNGEE. V was trimmed by 5 bases and J by 2 bases, leaving 16 bases between them. The CDR3 consists of 15 residues. The CDR3 is CASSPTTGTNYGYTF. The CDR3 region has the DNA TGTGCCAGCAGTCCCACTACAGGGACCAACTATGGCTACACCTTC.

The J gene is TRBJ2-3, the V gene TRBV6-5; 7 bases fit TRBD2. This CDR3 has 15 residues. Germline lookup yields CDR1 MNHEY and CDR2 SVGAGI. The ends lost 6 bases at V and 2 bases at J; junction bases unmatched: 8. The CDR3 spells CASSPTGTTTDTQYF. The CDR3 DNA reads as TGTGCCAGCAGCCCCACCGGGACTACCACAGATACGCAGTATTTT.

The chain recombines TRBV4-2 with TRBJ1-6; a possible D gene is TRBD1 (5 bases). V was clipped by 7 bases and J by 2 bases, with 9 bases between them. The CDR3 contains 14 residues. Germline loops: CDR1 LGHNA, CDR2 YNFKEQ. The CDR3, as DNA: TGTGCCAGCAACCCGACAGCCTATAATTCACCCCTCCACTTT. As protein: CASNPTAYNSPLHF.

The chain has TRBV30 and TRBJ1-1, with D maybe TRBD1 (5 bases). The CDR3 spans 14 residues. V lost 0 bases to trimming and J lost 5 bases, with 13 bases between them. From germline, CDR1 is GTSNPN and CDR2 SVGIG (reference sequence). CDR3 DNA sequence: TGTGCCTGGAGTGTAGGGCAGGGCACGACTGAAGCTTTCTTT. Protein product: CAWSVGQGTTEAFF.

CDR3 nucleotide sequence: TGTGCCAGTAGTTGGACAGACGGGGGGGGTCAGCCCCAGCATTTT. Protein product: CASSWTDGGGQPQHF. The chain couples TRBV19 to TRBJ1-5; TRBD1 might be the D (6 bases). Trimming pared 5 bases from V and 6 bases from J, leaving 17 bases between. Germline V gene sequence: CDR1 LNHDA, CDR2 SQIVND (reference sequence). This CDR3 is 15 amino acids long.

The rearrangement links TRBV7-8 to TRBJ1-5, with D tentatively TRBD1 (5 bases). Trimming removed 8 bases from V and 1 base from J, with 15 bases in between. This CDR3 is 15 amino acids long. Germline values: CDR1 SGHVS, CDR2 FQNEAQ. The CDR3 coding sequence is TGTGCCAGCCCGTCTCAGGGATTCAGCAATCAGCCCCAGCATTTT. Translation gives CASPSQGFSNQPQHF.

The chain links TRBV7-2 to TRBJ1-4; TRBD1 matches 9 bases. Trimming cost V 1 base and J 1 base; bases outside gene matches: 4. There are 17 residues in the CDR3. Germline V gene sequence: CDR1 SGHTA, CDR2 FQGNSA. Written as DNA, the CDR3 is TGTGCCAGCAGCTTAGTATGGACAGGGGAAACTAATGAAAAACTGTTTTTT. Translated: CASSLVWTGETNEKLFF.

The V call is TRBV11-2, the J call TRBJ1-2; 9 bases are a match to TRBD1. Germline V gene lookup returns CDR1 SGHAT and CDR2 FQNNGV. CDR3 size: 15 residues. The trim removed 5 bases at V and 2 bases at J, leaving 6 bases unmatched. CDR3 sequence: CASSPPGQGNYGYTF. The CDR3 nucleotides read TGTGCCAGCAGCCCTCCGGGACAGGGAAACTATGGCTACACCTTC.

The chain joins TRBV30 to TRBJ1-5; the match to TRBD1 covers 7 bases. Losses at the gene ends were 1 base for V and 6 bases for J; bases not matched to a gene: 3. CDR3 length equals 13 residues. In germline, CDR1 is GTSNPN, CDR2 SVGIG (reference sequence). Written as DNA, the CDR3 is TGTGCCTGGAGTGGACAGGGAATTCAGCCCCAGCATTTT. Its translation is CAWSGQGIQPQHF.

This rearrangement joins TRBV7-9 to TRBJ1-2; 10 bases are shared with TRBD1. This CDR3 spans 17 amino acids. V shed 5 bases, J shed 0 bases, and the junction held 9 bases outside the gene matches. Germline V gene sequence: CDR1 SEHNR, CDR2 FQNEAQ (reference sequence). The CDR3: CASSPGTGEPPNYGYTF. CDR3 coding DNA: TGTGCCAGCAGCCCAGGGACAGGGGAACCTCCTAACTATGGCTACACCTTC.

This clone appeared once. In DNA, the CDR3 is TGTGCCAGCCAAGTGGCCCTAGTCGGAACCGGGGAGCTGTTTTTT. This codes for CASQVALVGTGELFF. V is TRBV6-1 and J is TRBJ2-2; no reliable D call. V lost 8 bases and J lost 5, with 18 bases in between. The CDR3 is 15 amino acids. Germline V CDR1 and CDR2: MNHNS, SASEGT.

This chain links TRBV7-2 with TRBJ2-7; 14 bases agree with TRBD2. Germline trimming cut 4 bases from V and 3 bases from J; bases unmatched to any gene: 8. In germline, CDR1 is SGHTA, CDR2 FQGNSA. The CDR3 is 17 amino acids. The CDR3 protein is CASSSRGTSGSIYEQYF. As DNA, the CDR3 is TGTGCCAGCAGCTCAAGAGGGACTAGCGGGAGCATCTACGAGCAGTACTTC.

The chain recombines TRBV19 with TRBJ1-4, with TRBD1 matching over 8 bases. The CDR3 is 15 residues long. The ends lost 4 bases at V and 5 bases at J; junction bases unmatched: 6. Germline V lookup: CDR1 LNHDA, CDR2 SQIVND (reference sequence). The CDR3 loop is CASSTRQGMNEKLFF. The CDR3 DNA follows: TGTGCCAGTAGTACTCGACAGGGGATGAATGAAAAACTGTTTTTT.

This CDR3 is CASSAQKTEAFF. The CDR3 nucleotides read TGTGCCAGCAGTGCCCAAAAGACTGAAGCTTTCTTT. This chain connects TRBV2 to TRBJ1-1; D ambiguous. V dropped 4 bases and J dropped 5 bases, with 8 bases sitting between them. CDR1 and CDR2 (germline): SNHLY, FYNNEI. The CDR3 extends over 12 amino acids.

V usage is TRBV19 and J usage is TRBJ2-7; no clear D gene. Trimming took off 3 bases at V and 3 bases at J, with 15 bases between the two ends. Germline CDR1 reads LNHDA; CDR2 reads SQIVND (reference sequence). The CDR3 extends over 15 amino acids. In DNA form, the CDR3 reads TGTGCCAGTAGTATCCCCGGTGGCTACGGCTACGAGCAGTACTTC. Its protein product is CASSIPGGYGYEQYF.

This clone was observed a handful of times. V usage is TRBV28 and J usage is TRBJ2-7; D is unresolved. The germline CDR1 and CDR2 sequences are MDHEN and SYDVKM. The CDR3 covers 13 residues. Trimming cost V 6 bases and J 6 bases, with 15 bases left between them. CDR3 nucleotides: TGTGCCAGCAGCCCCTCTAGGCCTTTCGAGCAGTACGTC. Protein: CASSPSRPFEQYV.

The V gene is TRBV5-1, the J gene TRBJ2-3; tentative D call: TRBD1 (5 bases). Deletions cut 0 bases from V and 2 bases from J, with 10 bases between. The CDR3 length is 15 residues. Germline CDR1 and CDR2: SGHRS and YFSETQ. CDR3 in amino acids: CASSLDRSPTDTQYF. DNA of the CDR3: TGCGCCAGCAGCTTGGACAGGTCCCCCACAGATACGCAGTATTTT.

The chain couples TRBV6-5 to TRBJ1-2, with 9 bases identical to TRBD1. The junction had 7 bases not matched to a gene; V was cut back by 6 bases and J by 5 bases. This CDR3 is built from 14 residues. In germline, CDR1 is MNHEY, CDR2 SVGAGI. Here the CDR3 reads CASSRTGEGYGYTF. CDR3 DNA sequence: TGTGCCAGCAGCCGGACAGGGGAAGGTTATGGCTACACCTTC.

J is TRBJ1-5 and V is TRBV4-1; possible D gene TRBD1, 5 bases. Germline V lookup: CDR1 MGHRA, CDR2 YSYEKL. V was trimmed by 1 base and J by 3 bases, leaving 16 bases between them. CDR3 length: 17 amino acids. The CDR3 nucleotides read TGCGCCAGCAGCCAAGTAGCAGGGATCACTATCAATCAGCCCCAGCATTTT. Protein sequence: CASSQVAGITINQPQHF.

This clone has just a few counts. This rearrangement joins TRBV7-2 to TRBJ2-7, with 9 bases identical to TRBD2. The CDR3 has 18 amino acids. J was trimmed by 0 bases and V by 5 bases; bases with no gene match: 14. Germline lookup yields CDR1 SGHTA and CDR2 FQGNSA. CDR3 protein: CASSVGSGGTTSSYEQYV. The CDR3 DNA sequence: TGTGCCAGCAGCGTAGGGAGCGGGGGGACGACGAGCTCCTACGAGCAGTACGTC.

The chain joins TRBV5-1 to TRBJ2-1; no clear D gene. CDR1 SGHRS and CDR2 YFSETQ come from the germline V gene. V lost 4 bases to trimming and J lost 5 bases, with 13 bases between them. This CDR3 region has 14 residues. The CDR3 DNA follows: TGCGCCAGCAGCCCCCAGGCGTCTAACAATGAGCAGTTCTTC. Encoded protein: CASSPQASNNEQFF.

The chain joins TRBV29-1 to TRBJ1-2; D possibly corresponds to TRBD1 (5 bases). The CDR3 extends over 14 amino acids. Looked up from germline, CDR1 is SQVTM and CDR2 is ANQGSEA. Trimming pared 3 bases from V and 0 bases from J, leaving 11 bases between. The DNA for the CDR3 is TGCAGCGTTGACAGAGACAGCACTAACTATGGCTACACCTTC. This encodes CSVDRDSTNYGYTF.

The chain carries TRBV19 and TRBJ2-3; possibly TRBD2 for D (5 bases). This CDR3 contains 15 residues. V lost 4 bases and J 1 base, leaving 12 bases between the germline ends. Germline CDR1 and CDR2: LNHDA and SQIVND (reference sequence). The CDR3 coding sequence is TGTGCCAGTAGTAGCCAGCTAGCCGGCACAGATACGCAGTATTTT. Translation gives CASSSQLAGTDTQYF.

V usage is TRBV29-1 and J usage is TRBJ1-1; 10 nucleotides agree with TRBD1. Germline CDR1 and CDR2: SQVTM and ANQGSEA. The CDR3 covers 13 residues. The V and J ends lost 7 bases and 6 bases, in that order; junction bases with no gene match: 8. CDR3 protein: CSATGTGEAEAFF. The CDR3 region has the DNA TGCAGCGCTACCGGGACAGGGGAAGCTGAAGCTTTCTTT.

The chain links TRBV7-2 to TRBJ1-1, with D unresolved. The ends were cut back, 6 bases at V and 1 base at J, with 12 bases in the middle. Germline CDR1 and CDR2: SGHTA and FQGNSA. CDR3 size: 14 residues. The CDR3 protein is CASSSSGRNTEAFF. The CDR3 nucleotides read TGTGCCAGCAGTTCCAGTGGGCGGAACACTGAAGCTTTCTTT.

This clone was seen a few times. The chain links TRBV7-7 to TRBJ2-2, with 8 bases matching TRBD1. Trimming at V came to 3 bases and at J to 1 base, leaving 1 base not matched to a gene. The germline V gene has CDR1 SSHAT and CDR2 FNYEAQ (reference sequence). CDR3 size: 15 residues. The chain's CDR3 is CASSFGTGNTGELFF. The CDR3 region has the DNA TGTGCCAGCAGCTTTGGGACAGGGAACACCGGGGAGCTGTTTTTT.

The chain couples TRBV6-5 to TRBJ2-5; possible D gene TRBD1, 6 bases. The V and J ends lost 5 bases and 3 bases respectively, with 16 bases between them. The CDR3 is made up of 15 amino acids. CDR1 and CDR2 from the germline V gene are MNHEY and SVGAGI. CDR3 amino acids: CASSGPGAWEETQYF. In nucleotides, the CDR3 is TGTGCCAGCAGTGGACCAGGGGCTTGGGAAGAGACCCAGTACTTC.

The V call is TRBV5-6, the J call TRBJ2-1, with TRBD2 identical over 14 bases. The CDR3 sequence is 16 residues long. V shed 3 bases and J 7 bases; nucleotides not matched to a gene: 6. Germline assignment: CDR1 SGHDT and CDR2 YYEEEE. In DNA form, the CDR3 reads TGTGCCAGCAGCTCGGGACTAGCGGGAGTAAGGAATGAGCAGTTCTTC. Residues: CASSSGLAGVRNEQFF.

V and J are TRBV2 and TRBJ1-1; 8 bases line up with TRBD1. Germline V lookup: CDR1 SNHLY, CDR2 FYNNEI. V gave up 6 bases and J gave up 1 base; unmatched junction bases: 1. This CDR3 comprises 13 residues. The CDR3 DNA reads TGTGCCAGCAGCAGGGGGCAGAACACTGAAGCTTTCTTT. The encoded protein is CASSRGQNTEAFF.